Listed here are 25 T cell receptor beta chains from one sample, sequenced in a study of Ad26.COV2.S vaccination and SARS-CoV-2 variants. TCRdb's copy holds only in-frame clones and misses some; the assay was immunoSEQ multiplex PCR. The sample shows more than 150,000 clones, about 83% of them seen only once. The material was peripheral blood, obtained after recovery from COVID-19. All receptors derive from a human donor who had recovered from COVID-19.

The rearrangement uses TRBV4-1 and TRBJ2-5; no reliable D call. In germline, CDR1 is MGHRA, CDR2 YSYEKL. Between the trimmed V and J ends, which lost 4 bases and 5 bases, there was a span of 11 bases. This CDR3 contains 13 residues. CDR3 sequence (DNA): TGCGCCAGCAGCCGTTGGCGATCGGAGACCCAGTACTTC. It encodes CASSRWRSETQYF.

This clone was seen only a few times. The chain carries TRBV27 and TRBJ1-1, with D unclear. V was trimmed by 7 bases and J by 1 base, leaving 10 bases between them. This CDR3 region has 13 residues. Germline V gene data show CDR1 as MNHEY and CDR2 as SMNVEV (reference sequence). CDR3 DNA sequence: TGTGCCAGCAACCGGCCGGGGAACACTGAAGCTTTCTTT. It yields the protein CASNRPGNTEAFF.

This chain links TRBV9 with TRBJ2-7; D is perhaps TRBD2 (6 bases). CDR3 length: 14 residues. Germline V gene data show CDR1 as SGDLS and CDR2 as YYNGEE. V lost 4 bases and J 1 base, leaving 12 bases between the germline ends. The CDR3, as DNA: TGTGCCAGCAGCACCCGACTAGAGTCCTACGAGCAGTACTTC. Encoded protein: CASSTRLESYEQYF.

The J gene is TRBJ1-3, the V gene TRBV11-3; D uncertain. The CDR3 extends over 12 amino acids. Germline-derived CDR1 and CDR2 are SGHNT and YENEEA. Deletions cut 0 bases from V and 9 bases from J, with 6 bases between. The CDR3: CASSLESATIYF. The CDR3, as DNA: TGTGCCAGCAGCTTAGAATCGGCCACCATATATTTT.

The chain recombines TRBV19 with TRBJ1-5, with TRBD1 matching 10 bases. V shed 0 bases and J 4 bases; nucleotides not matched to a gene: 6. Germline V gene data show CDR1 as LNHDA and CDR2 as SQIVND (reference sequence). The CDR3 extends over 17 amino acids. The CDR3 spells CASSIDPDRGWNQPQHF. CDR3 nucleotide sequence: TGTGCCAGTAGTATAGACCCGGACAGGGGGTGGAATCAGCCCCAGCATTTT.

This clone appeared a single time. The rearrangement links TRBV4-2 to TRBJ1-1; D gene uncertain. The CDR3 length is 16 residues. Germline V gene data show CDR1 as LGHNA and CDR2 as YNFKEQ. Trimming removed 0 bases at V and 0 bases at J, with 11 bases between. The CDR3 nucleotides are TGTGCCAGCAGCCAAGATTTGAAAGTCATGAACACTGAAGCTTTCTTT. Translation gives CASSQDLKVMNTEAFF.

This chain joins TRBV12-3 or TRBV12-4 and TRBJ2-1; 8 bases are shared with TRBD2. The V gene end was trimmed by 7 bases and the J gene end by 7 bases; junction bases not matched to a gene: 3. There are 12 residues in the CDR3. The CDR3 sequence is CASTGGRNEQFF. CDR3 in DNA: TGTGCCAGCACGGGGGGGAGGAATGAGCAGTTCTTC.

The chain has TRBV7-3 and TRBJ2-1; maybe TRBD2 (5 bases). V was shortened by 1 base and J by 3 bases, with 7 bases between the two germline ends. Per germline, CDR1 SGHTA and CDR2 FQGTGA. This CDR3 is built from 14 residues. The CDR3 DNA reads as TGTGCCAGCAGCTTAATCGGGGACTACAATGAGCAGTTCTTC. Translation: CASSLIGDYNEQFF.

Only one count was recorded for this clone. This chain connects TRBV2 to TRBJ2-5; no clear D. The CDR3 runs to 12 residues. V lost 4 bases and J 6 bases, leaving 9 bases between the germline ends. The V gene's germline CDR1 is SNHLY and CDR2 FYNNEI. The CDR3, as DNA: TGTGCCAGCAGTGTTTTCCGGCAGACCCAGTACTTC. The encoded protein is CASSVFRQTQYF.

This chain joins TRBV7-9 and TRBJ2-1; D may be TRBD1 (5 bases). The CDR3 contains 16 residues. Germline assignment: CDR1 SEHNR and CDR2 FQNEAQ (reference sequence). Trimming shortened V by 5 bases and J by 0 bases, and 14 bases separated the two germline ends. The CDR3 loop is CASSNKRQSSYNEQFF. The DNA of the CDR3 is TGTGCCAGCAGCAACAAGCGACAGAGCTCCTACAATGAGCAGTTCTTC.

V gene TRBV19 combines with J gene TRBJ1-3; a weak D match, TRBD1 (6 bases). Between the trimmed V and J ends, which lost 3 bases and 2 bases, there was a span of 11 bases. This CDR3 region has 15 residues. Germline CDR1 reads LNHDA; CDR2 reads SQIVND (reference sequence). CDR3 DNA: TGTGCCAGTAGTATTATTGGGGGCCCTGGAAACACCATATATTTT. It specifies CASSIIGGPGNTIYF.

The chain combines TRBV20-1 with TRBJ2-7; a weak D match, TRBD2 (6 bases). Germline loops: CDR1 DFQATT, CDR2 SNEGSKA (reference sequence). Trimming left V 3 bases short and J 4 bases short, with 7 bases between. This CDR3 is 11 amino acids long. CDR3 amino acids: CSASGSYEQYF. The CDR3 coding sequence is TGCAGTGCTAGCGGGAGTTACGAGCAGTACTTC.

Only a few counts were recorded for this clone. J is TRBJ2-7 and V is TRBV7-3; 9 nucleotides agree with TRBD2. The CDR3 consists of 15 residues. Trimming took 2 bases from V and 7 from J; bases not matched to a gene: 9. CDR1 and CDR2 (germline): SGHTA, FQGTGA. CDR3 residues: CASSLGIAGVGEQYF. Here the CDR3 DNA reads TGTGCCAGCAGCTTAGGGATAGCGGGAGTAGGGGAGCAGTACTTC.

V is TRBV10-1 and J is TRBJ2-5, with D possibly matching TRBD2 (6 bases). Germline-derived CDR1 and CDR2 are WNHNN and SYGVQD (reference sequence). The CDR3 consists of 13 residues. Trimming took 4 bases from V and 2 from J, leaving 8 bases between them. CDR3 amino acids: CASSAGTQETQYF. CDR3 in DNA: TGCGCCAGCAGTGCTGGGACTCAAGAGACCCAGTACTTC.

The rearrangement links TRBV3-1 (or the pseudogene TRBV3-2) to TRBJ1-2; 7 bases are a match to TRBD1. This CDR3 spans 13 amino acids. Germline V gives CDR1 LGHDT, CDR2 YNNKEL (reference sequence). V shed 2 bases, J shed 8 bases, and the junction held 5 bases outside the gene matches. This chain's CDR3 is CASSQSAGGGYTF. The CDR3 bases are TGTGCCAGCAGCCAATCAGCAGGGGGAGGCTACACCTTC.

The chain combines TRBV27 with TRBJ1-5; D gene ambiguous. CDR1 is MNHEY and CDR2 is SMNVEV in the germline V gene (reference sequence). V lost 5 bases to trimming and J lost 8 bases, with 16 bases between them. The CDR3 has 14 residues. Here the CDR3 reads CASSSDGLYEPQHF. CDR3 DNA sequence: TGTGCCAGCAGTAGTGACGGCCTCTATGAGCCCCAGCATTTT.

This chain connects TRBV2 to TRBJ1-2; D is undetermined. The V and J ends lost 2 bases and 3 bases respectively, with 13 bases between them. CDR1 is SNHLY and CDR2 is FYNNEI in the germline V gene. The CDR3 is 15 amino acids. CDR3 in DNA: TGTGCCAGCAGTGAAAGGCAGGCTTTGGACTATGGCTACACCTTC. This codes for CASSERQALDYGYTF.

The table lists this clone with a few counts. This chain uses TRBV2 with TRBJ2-7; 7 nucleotides line up with TRBD1. Germline CDR1 SNHLY, CDR2 FYNNEI. V lost 1 base to trimming and J lost 0 bases; unmatched junction nucleotides: 3. The CDR3 sequence is 15 residues long. The CDR3 here is CASSEGQGDSYEQYF. Written as DNA, the CDR3 is TGTGCCAGCAGTGAAGGACAGGGAGACTCCTACGAGCAGTACTTC.

The chain is built from TRBV9 and TRBJ2-5; D not resolved. The ends were cut back, 2 bases at V and 1 base at J, with 9 bases in the middle. Germline assignment: CDR1 SGDLS and CDR2 YYNGEE. This CDR3 spans 14 amino acids. The CDR3 sequence: CASSVWGLQETQYF. CDR3 bases: TGTGCCAGCAGCGTCTGGGGTCTCCAAGAGACCCAGTACTTC.

The chain is built from TRBV7-2 and TRBJ1-5; no clear D. This CDR3 comprises 12 residues. V was cut by 5 bases and J by 4 bases, with 6 bases left in between. The germline V gene encodes CDR1 SGHTA and CDR2 FQGNSA. CDR3: CASSSDNQPQHF. CDR3 nucleotide sequence: TGTGCCAGCAGCAGTGATAATCAGCCCCAGCATTTT.

V gene TRBV11-3 combines with J gene TRBJ2-7, with D possibly TRBD1 on 6 matching bases. Per germline, CDR1 SGHNT and CDR2 YENEEA. The CDR3 is 13 residues long. V lost 3 bases, J lost 3 bases, and 9 bases lay in between. In DNA, the CDR3 is TGTGCCAGCAGCTTGGAACAGGGCTACGAGCAGTACTTC. It translates to CASSLEQGYEQYF.

This chain links TRBV10-3 with TRBJ2-3; 7 nucleotides line up with TRBD2. This CDR3 region has 14 residues. The junction had 11 bases not matched to a gene; V was cut back by 11 bases and J by 3 bases. Germline CDR1 reads ENHRY; CDR2 reads SYGVKD. The CDR3 DNA reads as TGTGCCTTCCTGGGGGGAGCGGGGACAGATACGCAGTATTTT. Translation: CAFLGGAGTDTQYF.

In the case of this clone: The junction departs from germline at one end; a sequencing error may be responsible. The gene calls are TRBV12-3 or TRBV12-4 and TRBJ2-3, with TRBD2 matching 12 bases. This CDR3 has 13 residues. This CDR3 reads CASSLTSGSKRDF. The CDR3 DNA sequence: TGTGCCAGCAGTTTGACTAGCGGGAGCAAACGGGATTTT.

CDR3 sequence reads: CASSELWADTQYF. Written as DNA, the CDR3 is TGTGCCAGCAGTGAACTTTGGGCGGATACGCAGTATTTT. The chain is built from TRBV2 and TRBJ2-3, with no clear D. The CDR3 runs 13 residues. The V gene lost 2 bases and the J gene lost 6 bases, with 9 bases spanning the gap. Germline V gene sequence: CDR1 SNHLY, CDR2 FYNNEI.

The V and J genes are TRBV19 and TRBJ2-1, with TRBD2 matching 7 bases. Germline V gene lookup returns CDR1 LNHDA and CDR2 SQIVND (reference sequence). The CDR3 length is 13 residues. With 3 bases clipped from V and 15 bases from J, the junction kept 11 bases outside the gene matches. The CDR3 loop is CASSMRLRRETFF. CDR3 in DNA: TGTGCCAGTAGTATGAGGCTACGGCGGGAGACGTTCTTC.